Reported below is one TCR beta chain. Its antigen is currently unknown. Mismatch with germline at one junction end may stem from a read error. The data derive from a study of T cells after yellow fever vaccination. Study-wide findings and caveats: At 96% for CD4 and 75% to 90% for CD8, most primary-vaccination clones showed up again after the booster. Contaminating bulk clonotypes could be abundant in FACS-sorted repertoires.

Germline CDR1 is DFQATT and CDR2 is SNEGSKA (reference sequence). The CDR3 consists of 17 residues. For TCR, cDNA came from 5'RACE template switching, which added a universal primer site and UMIs. TCRdb re-derived calls from the 5' RACE reads in MiXCR, one entry per CDR3 protein. The profile shows over 200,000 distinct CDR3 sequences, approximately 6.3% of them singletons. The clonotype was recovered from a young man who received the YFV17D yellow fever vaccine. This chain connects TRBV20-1 to TRBJ2-7; 12 bases match TRBD1. The sequencing used CD4+ T cells sorted from PBMCs, collected on the day of the yellow fever booster vaccination. The DNA for the CDR3 is TGCTGTGCTAGAGATCCATTTGGGACAGGGGGCTTTCGAGAGCAGTACTTC. This gives the protein CCARDPFGTGGFREQYF.